The present T cell receptor (beta chain) was sequenced within a study of shared clonotypes between healthy human individuals. The table came from immunoSEQ multiplex PCR; TCRdb's copy has only in-frame clones and leaves some out. The sample includes around 2.5 million clones, approximately 94% seen only once; the top ten take more than 0.35%. The CDR3 is 15 residues long. Germline CDR1 is SGHRS and CDR2 is YFSETQ. J lost 4 bases, V lost 2 bases, and 6 bases had no gene match. This sequence originates from a man aged 18 to 30 in good health. Some clones in this sample may be carry-over from other donors' samples. The rearrangement joins TRBV5-1 to TRBJ1-5; 7 nucleotides match TRBD1. Source material: naive CD4+ T cells from PBMCs. Noted subset: CD45RA+ positively selected. CDR3 nucleotide sequence: TGCGCCAGCAGCTTTACCGGGACAGATAATCAGCCCCAGCATTTT. Encoded protein: CASSFTGTDNQPQHF.